These T cell receptor beta chains were read from a single sample in a study of T-cell memory formation after mild COVID-19. MiXCR was run by TCRdb on the 5' RACE reads, yielding one entry per CDR3 protein. The table includes nearly 250,000 distinct CDR3 sequences, just over 15% detected once. Sequencing input: PBMCs or a T cell subset sorted from them (not recorded which). The receptors here all came from an adult woman who had mild COVID-19 (a few samples of this study predate the infection). Cell type and time point are not known. Both conserved end residues are part of each CDR3. Fields, in order: J gene, V gene, clone size, CDR3 protein. Expanded clones are given a class, and other clones once, few, many or no size at all.

TRBJ1-4 TRBV9 once CASSVTGGNEKLFF
TRBJ2-1 TRBV5-1 few CASSLGQGAVGGNEQFF
TRBJ2-7 TRBV5-1 few CASSLAPGGYEQYF
TRBJ1-5 TRBV7-2 NA CASSLSTQKGHSQPQHF
TRBJ2-1 TRBV29-1 NA CSVLPGLASHEQFF
TRBJ1-6 TRBV9 many CASSFGGNSPLHF
TRBJ2-7 TRBV5-5 few CASSRGGRGSYEQYF
TRBJ2-7 TRBV5-1 few CASSLGYSGGPISYEQYF
TRBJ1-2 TRBV15 NA CATSKGQGGYTF
TRBJ1-6 TRBV12-3/TRBV12-4 NA CASTSGGTSASPLHF
TRBJ2-1 TRBV29-1 few CSVGASDSYNEQFF
TRBJ2-2 TRBV20-1 few CSARPLGGPNTGELFF
TRBJ1-2 TRBV4-2 NA CASSQEGTVAYGYTF
TRBJ1-1 TRBV25-1 NA CASSPLAQGEAFF
TRBJ2-2 TRBV19 NA CASSPPGTVNTGELFF
TRBJ2-1 TRBV30 NA CAWSSADEQFF
TRBJ2-7 TRBV10-3 few CAISESPGRDNHYEQYF
TRBJ2-3 TRBV7-6 NA CASSLRLAGTSTDTQYF
TRBJ2-7 TRBV5-1 few CASSLTGTEQYF
TRBJ2-3 TRBV12-3/TRBV12-4 many CASRADQFSTQYF
TRBJ2-2 TRBV5-4 NA CASSSRTGRSTGELFF
TRBJ2-7 TRBV10-3 NA CAIGFSGNYEQYF
TRBJ2-1 TRBV7-3 NA CASSFTGTSGYNEQFF
TRBJ2-3 TRBV4-3 few CASSQGTFFTDTQYF
TRBJ1-1 TRBV30 NA CAWSRLGQTIMNTEAFF
TRBJ2-7 TRBV20-1 NA CSGVGGTYEQYF
TRBJ1-4 TRBV12-3/TRBV12-4 few CASSARSEKLFF
TRBJ2-3 TRBV3-1 many CASSQGPLTDTQYF
TRBJ1-1 TRBV5-1 few CASHLASRVTEAFF
TRBJ2-7 TRBV12-3/TRBV12-4 few CASSFFRDEQYF
TRBJ2-7 TRBV20-1 many CSASGLAGDEQYF
TRBJ2-1 TRBV3-1 NA CASSMASFNEQFF
TRBJ1-6 TRBV6-1 NA CASSPMGGQVNSPLHF
TRBJ2-3 TRBV29-1 few CSVVRGRAIDTQYF
TRBJ2-3 TRBV7-2 NA CASSPRGRASTDTQYF
TRBJ2-5 TRBV27 many CASGRDRAQGTQYF
TRBJ2-2 TRBV20-1 NA CSAPAAGPTGELFF
TRBJ2-3 TRBV7-9 few CASSLAGRASTDTQYF
TRBJ2-5 TRBV20-1 NA CSARVAEQETQYF
TRBJ2-2 TRBV7-8 NA CASSWGFPTGQTGELFF
TRBJ1-1 TRBV7-9 NA CASSRSLPLTGNTEAFF
TRBJ2-3 TRBV7-2 NA CASSFGAGGQTDTQYF
TRBJ1-1 TRBV19 NA CASRIGQGTNTEAFF
TRBJ2-2 TRBV12-3/TRBV12-4 NA CASSLEGRSTGELFF
TRBJ2-5 TRBV15 many CATSRGETQYF
TRBJ1-1 TRBV7-9 NA CASSFAGANTEAFF
TRBJ2-5 TRBV29-1 NA CSVLTVSLRETQYF
TRBJ2-7 TRBV20-1 few CSASTSGASSYEQYF
TRBJ1-5 TRBV12-5 NA CASGSSGQGAAQPQHF
TRBJ2-6 TRBV6-1 NA CASSDSLSGANVLTF
TRBJ2-3 TRBV24-1 NA CATTDHRQSSTDTQYF
TRBJ1-4 TRBV7-9 few CASSRLDRGKLFF
TRBJ2-7 TRBV6-6 NA CASSFSTSGASGEQYF
TRBJ2-7 TRBV12-3/TRBV12-4 NA CATTNRGEYEQYF
TRBJ2-5 TRBV5-1 many CASSLVSQGARGETQYF
TRBJ1-1 TRBV5-1 few CASSLYGITEAFF
TRBJ2-1 TRBV19 few CASKTGGTYNEQFF
TRBJ2-1 TRBV5-6 few CASSRSNLAGGNNEQFF
TRBJ2-1 TRBV24-1 few CATSDLQSGSSYNEQFF
TRBJ2-3 TRBV25-1 few CASSAPGLAGRGQYF